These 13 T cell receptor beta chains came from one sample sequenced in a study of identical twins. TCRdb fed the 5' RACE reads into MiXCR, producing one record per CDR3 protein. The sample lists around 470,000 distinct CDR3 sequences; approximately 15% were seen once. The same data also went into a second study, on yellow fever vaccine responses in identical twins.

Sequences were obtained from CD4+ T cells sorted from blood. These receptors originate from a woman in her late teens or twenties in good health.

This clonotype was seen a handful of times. The CDR3 region is CSARSTGKTLYEQYF. The CDR3 nucleotides are TGCAGTGCTAGAAGTACAGGGAAAACTCTCTACGAGCAGTACTTC. The V call is TRBV20-1, the J call TRBJ2-7; D is possibly TRBD1 (6 bases). The CDR3 has 15 amino acids. From germline, CDR1 is DFQATT and CDR2 SNEGSKA (reference sequence). The ends were cut back, 2 bases at V and 3 bases at J, with 17 bases in the middle.

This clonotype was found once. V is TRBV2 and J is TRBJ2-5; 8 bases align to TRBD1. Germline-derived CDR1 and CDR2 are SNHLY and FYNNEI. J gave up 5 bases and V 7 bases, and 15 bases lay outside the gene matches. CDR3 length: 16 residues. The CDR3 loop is CASIRTGRSRSETQYF. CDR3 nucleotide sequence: TGTGCCAGCATACGGACAGGGCGGTCGAGGAGTGAGACCCAGTACTTC.

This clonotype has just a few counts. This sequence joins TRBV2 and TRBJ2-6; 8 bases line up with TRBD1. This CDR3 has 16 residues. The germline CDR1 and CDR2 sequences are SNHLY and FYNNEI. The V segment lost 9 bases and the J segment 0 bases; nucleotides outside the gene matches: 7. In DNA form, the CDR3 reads TGTGCCAGATCCAGGGGGCCCCCCTCTGGGGCCAACGTCCTGACTTTC. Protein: CARSRGPPSGANVLTF.

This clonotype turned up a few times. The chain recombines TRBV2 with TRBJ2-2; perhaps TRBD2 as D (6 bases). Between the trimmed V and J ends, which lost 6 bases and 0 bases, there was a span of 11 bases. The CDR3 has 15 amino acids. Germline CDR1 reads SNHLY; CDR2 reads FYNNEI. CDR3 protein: CASRMTSANTGELFF. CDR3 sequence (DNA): TGTGCCAGCAGGATGACTAGTGCGAACACCGGGGAGCTGTTTTTT.

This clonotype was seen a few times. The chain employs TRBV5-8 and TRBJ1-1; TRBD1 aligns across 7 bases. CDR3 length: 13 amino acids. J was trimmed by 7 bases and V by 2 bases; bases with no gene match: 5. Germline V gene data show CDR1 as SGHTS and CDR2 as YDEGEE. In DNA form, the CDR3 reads TGTGCCAGCAGCTTTAGGGGGCAGGATGAAGCTTTCTTT. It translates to CASSFRGQDEAFF.

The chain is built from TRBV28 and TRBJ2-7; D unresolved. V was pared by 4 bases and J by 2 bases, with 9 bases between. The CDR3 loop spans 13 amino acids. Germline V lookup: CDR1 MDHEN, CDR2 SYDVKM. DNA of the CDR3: TGTGCCAGCAGTTCCGTCCTTCCCTACGAGCAGTACTTC. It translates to CASSSVLPYEQYF.

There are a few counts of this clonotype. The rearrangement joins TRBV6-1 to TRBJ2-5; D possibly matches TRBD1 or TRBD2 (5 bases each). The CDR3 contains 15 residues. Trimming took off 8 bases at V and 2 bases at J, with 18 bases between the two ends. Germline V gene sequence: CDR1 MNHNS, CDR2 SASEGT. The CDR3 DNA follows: TGTGCCAGCCTCCCGGGGCGGGTGGTACAAGAGACCCAGTACTTC. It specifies CASLPGRVVQETQYF.

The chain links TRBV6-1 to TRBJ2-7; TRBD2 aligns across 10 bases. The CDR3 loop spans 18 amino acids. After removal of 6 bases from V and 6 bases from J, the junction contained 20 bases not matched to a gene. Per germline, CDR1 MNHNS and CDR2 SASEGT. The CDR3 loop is CASSPVVSGRAILGEQYF. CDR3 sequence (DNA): TGTGCCAGCAGCCCCGTTGTGAGCGGGAGGGCTATCCTTGGCGAGCAGTACTTC.

The DNA of the CDR3 is TGCGCCAGCAGCCCGACGGGACAGTGGAACACTGAAGCTTTCTTT. This gives the protein CASSPTGQWNTEAFF. The V and J genes are TRBV4-1 and TRBJ1-1, with 7 bases fitting TRBD1. Germline CDR1 and CDR2: MGHRA and YSYEKL. Germline trimming cut 4 bases from V and 1 base from J; bases unmatched to any gene: 6. The CDR3 extends over 15 amino acids.

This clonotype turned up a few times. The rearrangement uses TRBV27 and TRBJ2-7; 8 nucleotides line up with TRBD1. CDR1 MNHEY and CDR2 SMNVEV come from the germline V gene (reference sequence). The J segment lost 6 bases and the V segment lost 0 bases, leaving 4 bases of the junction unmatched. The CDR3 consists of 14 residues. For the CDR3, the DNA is TGTGCCAGCAGTTTATCAACAGGGGGATCCGAGCAGTACTTC. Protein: CASSLSTGGSEQYF.

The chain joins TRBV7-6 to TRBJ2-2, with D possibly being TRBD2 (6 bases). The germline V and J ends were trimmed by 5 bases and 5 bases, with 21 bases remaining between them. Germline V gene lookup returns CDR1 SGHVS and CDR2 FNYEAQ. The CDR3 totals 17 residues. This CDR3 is CASSQRSLARVTGELFF. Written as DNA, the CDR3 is TGTGCCAGCAGCCAACGTTCACTAGCTAGGGTAACCGGGGAGCTGTTTTTT. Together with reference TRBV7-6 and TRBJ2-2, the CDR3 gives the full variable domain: GAGVSQSPRYKVTKRGQDVALRCDPISGHVSLYWYRQALGQGPEFLTYFNYEAQQDKSGLPNDRFSAERPEGSISTLTIQRTEQRDSAMYRCASSQRSLARVTGELFFGEGSRLTVL.

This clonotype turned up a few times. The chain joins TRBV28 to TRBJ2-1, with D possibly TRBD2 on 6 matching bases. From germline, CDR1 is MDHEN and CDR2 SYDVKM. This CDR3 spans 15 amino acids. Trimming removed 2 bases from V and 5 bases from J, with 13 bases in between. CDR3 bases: TGTGCCAGCAGTTTAGGCGGGAAAGGTGACAATGAGCAGTTCTTC. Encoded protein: CASSLGGKGDNEQFF.

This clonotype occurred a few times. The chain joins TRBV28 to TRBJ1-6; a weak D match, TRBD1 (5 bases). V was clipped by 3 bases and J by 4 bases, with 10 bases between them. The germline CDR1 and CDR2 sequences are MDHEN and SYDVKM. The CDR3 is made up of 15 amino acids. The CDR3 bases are TGTGCCAGCAGTTTTGTAGGGGATTATAATTCACCCCTCCACTTT. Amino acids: CASSFVGDYNSPLHF.